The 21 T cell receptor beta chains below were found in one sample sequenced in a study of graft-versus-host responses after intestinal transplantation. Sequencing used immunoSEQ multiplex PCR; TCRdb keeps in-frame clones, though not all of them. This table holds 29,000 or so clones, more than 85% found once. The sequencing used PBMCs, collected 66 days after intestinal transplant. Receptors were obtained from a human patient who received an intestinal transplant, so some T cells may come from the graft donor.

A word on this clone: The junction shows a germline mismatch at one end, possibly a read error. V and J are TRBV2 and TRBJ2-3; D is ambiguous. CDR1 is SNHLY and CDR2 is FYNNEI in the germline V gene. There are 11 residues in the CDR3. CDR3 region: CASSGVGTLTF. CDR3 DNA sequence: TGTGCCAGCAGTGGCGTTGGCACGTTAACCTTT. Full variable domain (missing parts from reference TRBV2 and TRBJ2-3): EPEVTQTPSHQVTQMGQEVILRCVPISNHLYFYWYRQILGQKVEFLVSFYNNEISEKSEIFDDQFSVERPDGSNFTLKIRSTKLEDSAMYFCASSGVGTLTFGPGTRLTVL.

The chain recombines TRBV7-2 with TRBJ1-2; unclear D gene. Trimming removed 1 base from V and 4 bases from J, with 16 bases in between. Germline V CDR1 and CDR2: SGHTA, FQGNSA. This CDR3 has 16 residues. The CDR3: CASSLEAYFFRYGYTF. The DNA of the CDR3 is TGTGCCAGCAGCTTAGAGGCGTATTTTTTTCGCTATGGCTACACCTTC.

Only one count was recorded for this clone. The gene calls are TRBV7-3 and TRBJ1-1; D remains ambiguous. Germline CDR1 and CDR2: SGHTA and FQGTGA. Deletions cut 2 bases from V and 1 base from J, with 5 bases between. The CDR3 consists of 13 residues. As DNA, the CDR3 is TGTGCCAGCAGCTTACCCGAGAACACTGAAGCTTTCTTT. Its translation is CASSLPENTEAFF.

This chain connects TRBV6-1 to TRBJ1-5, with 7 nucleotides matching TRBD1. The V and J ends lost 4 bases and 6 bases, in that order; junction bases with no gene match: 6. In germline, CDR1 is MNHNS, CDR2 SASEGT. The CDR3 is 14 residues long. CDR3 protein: CASSVTGPGQPQHF. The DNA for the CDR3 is TGTGCCAGCAGTGTGACAGGGCCCGGTCAGCCCCAGCATTTT.

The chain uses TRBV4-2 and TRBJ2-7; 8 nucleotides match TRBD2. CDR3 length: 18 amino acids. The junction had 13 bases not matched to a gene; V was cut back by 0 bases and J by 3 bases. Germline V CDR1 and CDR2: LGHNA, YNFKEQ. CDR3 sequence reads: CASSQDIGVAGRIYEQYF. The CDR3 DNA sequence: TGTGCCAGCAGCCAAGATATAGGGGTAGCGGGGAGAATCTACGAGCAGTACTTC.

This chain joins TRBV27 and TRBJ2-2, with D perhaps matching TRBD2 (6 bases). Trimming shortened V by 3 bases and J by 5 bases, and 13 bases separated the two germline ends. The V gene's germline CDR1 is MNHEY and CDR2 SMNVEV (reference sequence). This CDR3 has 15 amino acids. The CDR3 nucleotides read TGTGCCAGCAGTTTGGCTGGAGGGCGGACCGGGGAGCTGTTTTTT. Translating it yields CASSLAGGRTGELFF.

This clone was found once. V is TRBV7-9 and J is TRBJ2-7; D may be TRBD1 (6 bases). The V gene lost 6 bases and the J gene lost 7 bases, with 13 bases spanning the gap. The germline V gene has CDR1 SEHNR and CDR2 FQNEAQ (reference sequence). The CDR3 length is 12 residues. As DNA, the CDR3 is TGTGCCAGCAGAGACTTGGGGGCAGAGCAGTACTTC. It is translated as CASRDLGAEQYF.

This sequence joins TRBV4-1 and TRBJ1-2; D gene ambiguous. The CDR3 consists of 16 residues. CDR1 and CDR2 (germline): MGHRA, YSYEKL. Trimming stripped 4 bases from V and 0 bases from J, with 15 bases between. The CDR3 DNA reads TGCGCCAGCAGCCCACACTACAGTTCGTCTAACTATGGCTACACCTTC. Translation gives CASSPHYSSSNYGYTF.

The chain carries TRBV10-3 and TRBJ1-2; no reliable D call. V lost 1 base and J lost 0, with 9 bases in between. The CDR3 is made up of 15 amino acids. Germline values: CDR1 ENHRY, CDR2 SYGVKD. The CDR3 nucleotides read TGTGCCATCAGTGAGTACGGGTCCGCTAACTATGGCTACACCTTC. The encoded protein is CAISEYGSANYGYTF.

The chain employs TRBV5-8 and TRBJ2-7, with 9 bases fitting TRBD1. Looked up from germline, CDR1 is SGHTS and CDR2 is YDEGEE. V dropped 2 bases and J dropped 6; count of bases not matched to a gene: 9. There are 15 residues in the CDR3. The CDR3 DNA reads TGTGCCAGCAGCTTACAGGGGGCCCTCGGGTCCGAGCAGTACTTC. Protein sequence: CASSLQGALGSEQYF.

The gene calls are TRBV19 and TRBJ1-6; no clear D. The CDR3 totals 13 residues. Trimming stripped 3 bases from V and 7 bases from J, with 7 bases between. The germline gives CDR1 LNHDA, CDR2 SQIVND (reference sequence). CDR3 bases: TGTGCCAGTAGTATTGGCCAAAATTCACCCCTCCACTTT. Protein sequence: CASSIGQNSPLHF. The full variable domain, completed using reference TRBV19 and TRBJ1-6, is DGGITQSPKYLFRKEGQNVTLSCEQNLNHDAMYWYRQDPGQGLRLIYYSQIVNDFQKGDIAEGYSVSREKKESFPLTVTSAQKNPTAFYLCASSIGQNSPLHFGNGTRLTVT.

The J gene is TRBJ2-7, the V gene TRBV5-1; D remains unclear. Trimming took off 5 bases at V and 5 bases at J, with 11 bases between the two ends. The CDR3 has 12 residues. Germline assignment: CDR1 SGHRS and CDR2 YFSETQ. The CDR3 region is CASRWTDHEQYF. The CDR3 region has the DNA TGCGCCAGCAGGTGGACCGACCACGAGCAGTACTTC.

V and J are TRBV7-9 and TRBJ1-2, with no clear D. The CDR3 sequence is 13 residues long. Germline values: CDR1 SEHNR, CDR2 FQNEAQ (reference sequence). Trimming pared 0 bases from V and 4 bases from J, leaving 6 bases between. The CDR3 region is CASSLAVTYGYTF. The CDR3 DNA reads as TGTGCCAGCAGCTTAGCCGTGACCTATGGCTACACCTTC. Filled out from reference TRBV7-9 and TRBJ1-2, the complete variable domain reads DTGVSQNPRHKITKRGQNVTFRCDPISEHNRLYWYRQTLGQGPEFLTYFQNEAQLEKSRLLSDRFSAERPKGSFSTLEIQRTEQGDSAMYLCASSLAVTYGYTFGSGTRLTVV.

For the CDR3, the DNA is TGTGCCAGCAGCCCAGGGACTAGCGGGAGTTACAAGCAGTACTTC. This translates into CASSPGTSGSYKQYF. The chain couples TRBV7-9 to TRBJ2-7; TRBD2 matches 14 bases. The germline gives CDR1 SEHNR, CDR2 FQNEAQ (reference sequence). The CDR3 totals 15 residues. Trimming took 5 bases from V and 8 from J; bases not matched to a gene: 8.

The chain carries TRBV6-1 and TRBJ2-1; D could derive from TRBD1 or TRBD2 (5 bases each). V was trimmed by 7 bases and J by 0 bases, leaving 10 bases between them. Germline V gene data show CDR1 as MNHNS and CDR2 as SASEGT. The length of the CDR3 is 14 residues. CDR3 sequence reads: CASTRDVSYNEQFF. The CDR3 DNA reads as TGTGCCAGCACCCGGGACGTCTCCTACAATGAGCAGTTCTTC.

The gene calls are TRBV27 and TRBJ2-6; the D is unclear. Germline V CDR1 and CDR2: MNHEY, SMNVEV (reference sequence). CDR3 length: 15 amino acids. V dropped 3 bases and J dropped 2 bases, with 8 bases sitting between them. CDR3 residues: CASSLVVPGANVLTF. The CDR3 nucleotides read TGTGCCAGCAGTTTGGTGGTTCCTGGGGCCAACGTCCTGACTTTC.

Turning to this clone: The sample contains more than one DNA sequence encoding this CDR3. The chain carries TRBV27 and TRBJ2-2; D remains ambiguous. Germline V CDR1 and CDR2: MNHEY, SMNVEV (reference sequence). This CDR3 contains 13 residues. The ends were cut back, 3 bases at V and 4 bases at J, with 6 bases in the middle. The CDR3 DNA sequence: TGTGCCAGCAGTTTGTGGACCACCGGGGAGCTGTTTTTT. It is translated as CASSLWTTGELFF.

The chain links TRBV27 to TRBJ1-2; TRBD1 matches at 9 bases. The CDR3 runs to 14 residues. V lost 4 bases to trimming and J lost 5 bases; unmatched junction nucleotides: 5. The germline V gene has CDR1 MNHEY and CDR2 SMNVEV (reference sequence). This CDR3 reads CASSSQGARYGYTF. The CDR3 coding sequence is TGTGCCAGCAGTTCACAGGGGGCCAGGTATGGCTACACCTTC.

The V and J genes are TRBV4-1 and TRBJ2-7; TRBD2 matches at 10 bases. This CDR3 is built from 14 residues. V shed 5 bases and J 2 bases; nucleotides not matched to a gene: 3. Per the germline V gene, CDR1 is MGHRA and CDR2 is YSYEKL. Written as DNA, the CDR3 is TGCGCCAGCAGCTCTACTAGCGGGACCTACGAGCAGTACTTC. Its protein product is CASSSTSGTYEQYF.

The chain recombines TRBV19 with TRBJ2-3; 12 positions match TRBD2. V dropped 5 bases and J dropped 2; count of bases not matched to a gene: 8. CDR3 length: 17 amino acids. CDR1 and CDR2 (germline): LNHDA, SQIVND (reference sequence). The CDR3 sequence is CASSVASGGAFTDTQYF. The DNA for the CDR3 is TGTGCCAGTAGTGTCGCTAGCGGGGGGGCCTTCACAGATACGCAGTATTTT.

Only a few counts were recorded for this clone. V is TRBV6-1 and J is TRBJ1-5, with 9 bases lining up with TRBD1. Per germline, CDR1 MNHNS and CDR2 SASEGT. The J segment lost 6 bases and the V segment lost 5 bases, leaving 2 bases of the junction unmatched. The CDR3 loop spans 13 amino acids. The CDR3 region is CASSLQGAQPQHF. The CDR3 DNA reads TGTGCCAGCAGTCTACAGGGGGCTCAGCCCCAGCATTTT.